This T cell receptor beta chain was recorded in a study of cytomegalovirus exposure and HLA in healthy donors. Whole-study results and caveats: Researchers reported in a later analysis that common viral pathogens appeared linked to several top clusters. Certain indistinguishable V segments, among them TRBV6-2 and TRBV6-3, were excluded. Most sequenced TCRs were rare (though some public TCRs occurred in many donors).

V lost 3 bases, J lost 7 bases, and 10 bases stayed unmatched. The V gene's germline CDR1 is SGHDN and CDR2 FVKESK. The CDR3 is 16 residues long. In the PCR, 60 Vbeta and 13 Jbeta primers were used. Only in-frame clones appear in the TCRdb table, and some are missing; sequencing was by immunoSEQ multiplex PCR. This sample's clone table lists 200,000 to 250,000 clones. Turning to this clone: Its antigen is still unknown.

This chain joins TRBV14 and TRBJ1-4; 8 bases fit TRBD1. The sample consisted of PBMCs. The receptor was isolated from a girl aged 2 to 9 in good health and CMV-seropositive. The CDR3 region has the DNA TGTGCCAGCAGCCAGGCCGGGACAGGTTGGGGTGAAAAACTGTTTTTT. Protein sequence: CASSQAGTGWGEKLFF.